Listed here are 20 T cell receptor beta chains from one sample, sequenced in a study of CD8 T cells in Susac syndrome. Roughly 0.45 to 1 ug RNA was reverse transcribed with random hexamers. One entry per CDR3 protein, called by TCRdb with MiXCR from the immunoSEQ multiplex PCR reads. The data hold about 300,000 distinct CDR3 sequences, with around 92% observed a single time. The sequencing sample was made of CD4+ T cells from PBMCs. The origin of the receptors is a human donor with multiple sclerosis.

The chain links TRBV11-2 to TRBJ2-5; no clear D gene. CDR1 SGHAT and CDR2 FQNNGV come from the germline V gene. This CDR3 region has 15 residues. The V end lost 5 bases, the J end lost 4 bases, and 17 bases lay between the germline ends. CDR3 nucleotides: TGTGCCAGCAGCCCCGGCGCCCTTCAGCGAGAGACCCAGTACTTC. This gives the protein CASSPGALQRETQYF.

The chain has TRBV6-5 and TRBJ2-2, with D tentatively TRBD1 (6 bases). V was trimmed by 6 bases and J by 0 bases, leaving 11 bases between them. The germline V gene encodes CDR1 MNHEY and CDR2 SVGAGI. The CDR3 runs to 15 residues. The CDR3, as DNA: TGTGCCAGCAGCTTGACAGGTCCGAACACCGGGGAGCTGTTTTTT. It translates to CASSLTGPNTGELFF.

The V call is TRBV6-1, the J call TRBJ1-6; D call uncertain. Between the trimmed V and J ends, which lost 7 bases and 11 bases, there was a span of 6 bases. The CDR3 consists of 10 residues. Germline V lookup: CDR1 MNHNS, CDR2 SASEGT. The CDR3 spells CASNTTPLHF. DNA for the CDR3: TGTGCCAGCAACACAACACCCCTCCACTTT.

The V gene is TRBV18, the J gene TRBJ2-2; 13 nucleotides match TRBD2. Germline V gives CDR1 KGHSH, CDR2 LQKENI. The V segment lost 6 bases and the J segment 4 bases; nucleotides outside the gene matches: 8. This CDR3 is 17 amino acids long. The CDR3 is CASSKAGLAGSTGELFF. CDR3 bases: TGTGCCAGCTCCAAGGCGGGACTAGCGGGAAGCACCGGGGAGCTGTTTTTT.

The chain has TRBV28 and TRBJ2-3; D is perhaps TRBD2 (6 bases). The CDR3 is 14 amino acids. V lost 8 bases and J lost 1, with 13 bases in between. Germline V CDR1 and CDR2: MDHEN, SYDVKM. The DNA for the CDR3 is TGTGCCAGCGTAGCGGTCAGAGGCACAGATACGCAGTATTTT. Protein product: CASVAVRGTDTQYF. The full variable domain, completed using reference TRBV28 and TRBJ2-3, is DVKVTQSSRYLVKRTGEKVFLECVQDMDHENMFWYRQDPGLGLRLIYFSYDVKMKEKGDIPEGYSVSREKKERFSLILESASTNQTSMYLCASVAVRGTDTQYFGPGTRLTVL.

This rearrangement joins TRBV7-3 to TRBJ2-3; 15 nucleotides align to TRBD2. The CDR3 runs to 15 residues. Germline loops: CDR1 SGHTA, CDR2 FQGTGA. The J segment lost 8 bases and the V segment lost 3 bases, leaving 3 bases of the junction unmatched. The CDR3 loop is CASSLGLAGGSTQYF. The CDR3 coding sequence is TGTGCCAGCAGCTTGGGACTAGCGGGGGGAAGTACGCAGTATTTT.

This chain connects TRBV27 to TRBJ2-4, with 9 bases identical to TRBD2. This CDR3 is built from 22 residues. V lost 5 bases to trimming and J lost 0 bases; unmatched junction nucleotides: 23. CDR1 MNHEY and CDR2 SMNVEV come from the germline V gene (reference sequence). CDR3 bases: TGTGCCAGCAGTCCCAGGCTAGCGGGGACCACCCCAACCCTCCTAGCCAAAAACATTCAGTACTTC. It codes for CASSPRLAGTTPTLLAKNIQYF.

This chain links TRBV5-1 with TRBJ2-1; D remains unclear. CDR3 length: 13 residues. The V and J ends lost 0 bases and 4 bases respectively, with 5 bases between them. Germline CDR1 is SGHRS and CDR2 is YFSETQ. CDR3 nucleotides: TGCGCCAGCAGCTTGGAAGTTTACAATGAGCAGTTCTTC. It yields the protein CASSLEVYNEQFF.

This chain joins TRBV4-3 and TRBJ2-7; 12 nucleotides match TRBD2. This CDR3 spans 16 amino acids. The J segment lost 3 bases and the V segment lost 5 bases, leaving 8 bases of the junction unmatched. Germline V gene lookup returns CDR1 LGHNA and CDR2 YSLEER. The CDR3 nucleotides read TGCGCCAGCAGCAAAGTTCAGACTAGCGGGAGCTACGAGCAGTACTTC. This sequence encodes CASSKVQTSGSYEQYF.

This chain connects TRBV30 to TRBJ2-1; 12 bases are shared with TRBD2. Trimming took 5 bases from V and 9 from J; bases not matched to a gene: 11. Germline V gene sequence: CDR1 GTSNPN, CDR2 SVGIG (reference sequence). The length of the CDR3 is 15 residues. This chain's CDR3 is CAWAPGLAGIGEQFF. As DNA, the CDR3 is TGTGCCTGGGCACCGGGACTAGCGGGTATCGGTGAGCAGTTCTTC.

This sequence joins TRBV7-9 and TRBJ2-1; perhaps TRBD2 as D (5 bases). The V gene lost 3 bases and the J gene lost 2 bases, with 17 bases spanning the gap. The CDR3 is made up of 17 amino acids. Germline V CDR1 and CDR2: SEHNR, FQNEAQ (reference sequence). CDR3 sequence (DNA): TGTGCCAGCAGCTTCAGTAGGCTTGGAGGACCCTACAATGAGCAGTTCTTC. Translation gives CASSFSRLGGPYNEQFF.

The chain employs TRBV20-1 and TRBJ2-7; 10 bases line up with TRBD1. Germline assignment: CDR1 DFQATT and CDR2 SNEGSKA (reference sequence). This CDR3 is built from 14 residues. With V trimmed by 3 bases and J by 2 bases, 4 bases remained unmatched. CDR3: CSARGQGSAYEQYF. The CDR3, as DNA: TGCAGTGCTAGGGGACAGGGGAGCGCCTACGAGCAGTACTTC.

The chain has TRBV7-2 and TRBJ2-3; no clear D gene. Trimming cost V 0 bases and J 4 bases, with 8 bases left between them. Germline V gene lookup returns CDR1 SGHTA and CDR2 FQGNSA. This CDR3 comprises 14 residues. The CDR3 DNA reads TGTGCCAGCAGCTTAGCGGTGGCCGCAGATACGCAGTATTTT. Translated: CASSLAVAADTQYF.

This chain joins TRBV11-2 and TRBJ2-1; perhaps TRBD2 as D (5 bases). The CDR3 extends over 17 amino acids. The V end lost 0 bases, the J end lost 5 bases, and 17 bases lay between the germline ends. Per the germline V gene, CDR1 is SGHAT and CDR2 is FQNNGV. DNA of the CDR3: TGTGCCAGCAGCTTAGATGCAGGACTCCCAACCAACAATGAGCAGTTCTTC. Encoded protein: CASSLDAGLPTNNEQFF.

V gene TRBV27 combines with J gene TRBJ2-5; the D is unclear. V was cut by 3 bases and J by 1 base, with 15 bases left in between. Germline assignment: CDR1 MNHEY and CDR2 SMNVEV (reference sequence). CDR3 length: 16 amino acids. Written as DNA, the CDR3 is TGTGCCAGCAGTTTGGGAACCTCACTTTCCCAAGAGACCCAGTACTTC. Its protein is CASSLGTSLSQETQYF.

This sequence joins TRBV19 and TRBJ1-1; D not certain. V lost 10 bases, J lost 4 bases, and 22 bases lay in between. Germline V gene sequence: CDR1 LNHDA, CDR2 SQIVND (reference sequence). The CDR3 spans 15 residues. CDR3 amino acids: CATLPPPGGSTEAFF. The CDR3 DNA follows: TGTGCCACCCTCCCACCCCCAGGTGGGAGCACTGAAGCTTTCTTT. The full variable domain, its missing parts supplied by reference TRBV19 and TRBJ1-1, is DGGITQSPKYLFRKEGQNVTLSCEQNLNHDAMYWYRQDPGQGLRLIYYSQIVNDFQKGDIAEGYSVSREKKESFPLTVTSAQKNPTAFYLCATLPPPGGSTEAFFGQGTRLTVV.

This clonotype was counted only a few times. The rearrangement joins TRBV18 to TRBJ2-7, with a tentative D call TRBD2 (7 bases). This CDR3 spans 15 amino acids. V lost 0 bases and J lost 5, with 14 bases in between. Germline V gene lookup returns CDR1 KGHSH and CDR2 LQKENI. The CDR3, as DNA: TGTGCCAGCTCACCACCTGCGGGGGCCAGGAACGAGCAGTACTTC. This sequence encodes CASSPPAGARNEQYF.

This chain connects TRBV7-9 to TRBJ1-1; D unclear. The germline gives CDR1 SEHNR, CDR2 FQNEAQ (reference sequence). The CDR3 runs to 14 residues. Trimming removed 2 bases at V and 1 base at J, with 8 bases between. In DNA form, the CDR3 reads TGTGCCAGCAGCTTAACGTTCGGGAACACTGAAGCTTTCTTT. Amino acids: CASSLTFGNTEAFF.

The rearrangement joins TRBV2 to TRBJ2-7; D perhaps matches TRBD1 (6 bases). Looked up from germline, CDR1 is SNHLY and CDR2 is FYNNEI. Deletions cut 7 bases from V and 1 base from J, with 17 bases between. The CDR3 extends over 15 amino acids. The CDR3: CASTKIQGPSYEQYF. As DNA, the CDR3 is TGTGCCAGCACTAAGATACAGGGCCCTTCCTACGAGCAGTACTTC.

The chain recombines TRBV5-1 with TRBJ1-1, with D unclear. In germline, CDR1 is SGHRS, CDR2 YFSETQ. V gave up 0 bases and J gave up 1 base, with 7 bases separating them. The CDR3 spans 14 residues. CDR3 nucleotide sequence: TGCGCCAGCAGCTTGGCGTCAGCGAACACTGAAGCTTTCTTT. Translation gives CASSLASANTEAFF.